Sequencing of this TCR beta chain was carried out in a study of Graves' ophthalmopathy and Graves' hyperthyroidism. Trimming pared 4 bases from V and 7 bases from J, leaving 14 bases between. The germline CDR1 and CDR2 sequences are SGHTA and FQGNSA. The CDR3 extends over 13 amino acids. This clonotype was recorded a few times. RNA transcripts were the template, and TCR beta CDR3 regions were amplified from them. First-round RT-PCR used HTBI primers; second-round multiplex PCR followed. TCRdb re-called the multiplex PCR reads with MiXCR, one entry per CDR3 protein. The table includes roughly 700,000 distinct CDR3 sequences, approximately 40% detected once.

The sequenced sample was peripheral blood. This TCR came from an adult man with Graves' ophthalmopathy. The gene calls are TRBV7-2 and TRBJ2-7; weak D call: TRBD2 (7 bases). The CDR3 region is CASSSWGGAEQYF. The DNA for the CDR3 is TGTGCCAGCAGCTCCTGGGGGGGGGCAGAGCAGTACTTC. The full variable domain, in which reference TRBV7-2 and TRBJ2-7 provide the parts outside the CDR3, is GAGVSQSPSNKVTEKGKDVELRCDPISGHTALYWYRQSLGQGLEFLIYFQGNSAPDKSGLPSDRFSAERTGGSVSTLTIQRTQQEDSAVYLCASSSWGGAEQYFGPGTRLTVT.